A selection of T cell receptor beta chains follows, all from one sample in a study of T cell changes during pregnancy in multiple sclerosis. The assay was immunoSEQ multiplex PCR, and TCRdb's table has in-frame clones only and misses some. Of approximately 110,000 clones in the sample, approximately 89% were seen once. Sequencing was performed on peripheral blood, taken after pregnancy. The receptors originated from a female donor with multiple sclerosis, enrolled in a pregnancy study. CDR3s leave out the opening cysteine and the closing phenylalanine or tryptophan. Each record gives: clone size, V gene, J gene, D gene, CDR3 protein. D genes are given only for firm matches. Clone sizes are given selectively: once, few, many, or a class where the clone is expanded.

abundance: NA; v_gene: TRBV6-5; j_gene: TRBJ1-1; d_gene: NA; CDR3aa: ASSYTASHSEAF
abundance: NA; v_gene: TRBV7-7; j_gene: TRBJ2-2; d_gene: TRBD1; CDR3aa: ASSLLGPGQGVWNTGELF
abundance: NA; v_gene: TRBV30; j_gene: TRBJ2-2; d_gene: NA; CDR3aa: AWSGVVGELF
abundance: NA; v_gene: TRBV30; j_gene: TRBJ1-2; d_gene: TRBD1; CDR3aa: AFTGAPNYGYT
abundance: NA; v_gene: TRBV6-5; j_gene: TRBJ1-2; d_gene: TRBD1; CDR3aa: ASRLADRDYGYT
abundance: NA; v_gene: TRBV6-1; j_gene: TRBJ1-3; d_gene: NA; CDR3aa: ASSVGGGGNTIY
abundance: once; v_gene: TRBV7-9; j_gene: TRBJ2-1; d_gene: TRBD2; CDR3aa: ASSQISGGIYNEQF
abundance: NA; v_gene: TRBV5-1; j_gene: TRBJ2-1; d_gene: TRBD2; CDR3aa: ASSSVGLAGNNEQF
abundance: NA; v_gene: TRBV5-1; j_gene: TRBJ2-2; d_gene: TRBD1; CDR3aa: ASSPGDRDTGELF
abundance: NA; v_gene: TRBV6-1; j_gene: TRBJ2-1; d_gene: NA; CDR3aa: ASRGTAYNEQF
abundance: NA; v_gene: TRBV2; j_gene: TRBJ2-7; d_gene: NA; CDR3aa: ASASSYEQY
abundance: NA; v_gene: TRBV4-1; j_gene: TRBJ1-1; d_gene: NA; CDR3aa: ASSQESRRIHSGEAF
abundance: NA; v_gene: TRBV19; j_gene: TRBJ1-5; d_gene: TRBD1; CDR3aa: ASTITDRGPQPQH
abundance: NA; v_gene: TRBV5-1; j_gene: TRBJ2-7; d_gene: TRBD1; CDR3aa: ASSLGQHPYEQY
abundance: few; v_gene: TRBV10-3; j_gene: TRBJ2-3; d_gene: TRBD1; CDR3aa: AISEQGAIPDTQY
abundance: NA; v_gene: TRBV6-6; j_gene: TRBJ2-7; d_gene: TRBD2; CDR3aa: ASSYIAGAGYEQY
abundance: NA; v_gene: TRBV7-9; j_gene: TRBJ2-2; d_gene: NA; CDR3aa: ASSSPAGSVGELF
abundance: NA; v_gene: TRBV11-2; j_gene: TRBJ1-1; d_gene: TRBD1; CDR3aa: ASSLAMDRGGTEAF
abundance: once; v_gene: TRBV6-4; j_gene: TRBJ2-3; d_gene: TRBD2; CDR3aa: ASSVRGGPDTQY
abundance: NA; v_gene: TRBV30; j_gene: TRBJ2-5; d_gene: NA; CDR3aa: AWSVQEGSTQY
abundance: NA; v_gene: TRBV6-5; j_gene: TRBJ1-3; d_gene: TRBD1; CDR3aa: ASRRDRVTGNTIY
abundance: NA; v_gene: TRBV19; j_gene: TRBJ1-1; d_gene: NA; CDR3aa: ASSSPNSGNTEAF
abundance: NA; v_gene: TRBV4-1; j_gene: TRBJ2-3; d_gene: NA; CDR3aa: ASSQDPG
abundance: NA; v_gene: TRBV27; j_gene: TRBJ2-1; d_gene: TRBD1; CDR3aa: ASSWDSSYNEQF
abundance: NA; v_gene: TRBV15; j_gene: TRBJ2-3; d_gene: TRBD1; CDR3aa: ATTPTGSGTDTQY
abundance: once; v_gene: TRBV6-5; j_gene: TRBJ2-3; d_gene: TRBD2; CDR3aa: ASSYFGGGSTDTQY
abundance: NA; v_gene: TRBV11-1; j_gene: TRBJ2-3; d_gene: TRBD2; CDR3aa: ASTKGLAGLSTDTQY
abundance: NA; v_gene: TRBV5-6; j_gene: TRBJ2-1; d_gene: TRBD2; CDR3aa: ASIGGRVTYNEQF
abundance: NA; v_gene: TRBV2; j_gene: TRBJ1-1; d_gene: TRBD1; CDR3aa: ASSATGGEVTEAF
abundance: NA; v_gene: TRBV4-1; j_gene: TRBJ1-3; d_gene: NA; CDR3aa: ASSQAFGTRGWGNTIY
abundance: NA; v_gene: TRBV5-4; j_gene: TRBJ1-2; d_gene: NA; CDR3aa: ASSYRQKFEDGYT
abundance: once; v_gene: TRBV7-2; j_gene: TRBJ2-2; d_gene: NA; CDR3aa: ASSPPSAGNTGELF
abundance: NA; v_gene: TRBV10-3; j_gene: TRBJ2-3; d_gene: NA; CDR3aa: AISESGSDNPYTQY
abundance: NA; v_gene: TRBV5-1; j_gene: TRBJ1-2; d_gene: TRBD1; CDR3aa: ASSRSGQGHGYT
abundance: NA; v_gene: TRBV5-5; j_gene: TRBJ2-1; d_gene: NA; CDR3aa: ASSFQGPEQF
abundance: NA; v_gene: TRBV14; j_gene: TRBJ1-6; d_gene: NA; CDR3aa: ASSQAGLSSYNSPLH
abundance: NA; v_gene: TRBV5-6; j_gene: TRBJ1-2; d_gene: NA; CDR3aa: ASRHDLMGVLQGYT
abundance: NA; v_gene: TRBV9; j_gene: TRBJ2-1; d_gene: TRBD2; CDR3aa: ASTEVRGGGTDEQF
abundance: NA; v_gene: TRBV5-4; j_gene: TRBJ2-7; d_gene: NA; CDR3aa: ASSPAGTVNEQY
abundance: NA; v_gene: TRBV19; j_gene: TRBJ2-1; d_gene: TRBD2; CDR3aa: ASSPSGLAAVNEQF
abundance: NA; v_gene: TRBV2; j_gene: TRBJ2-5; d_gene: TRBD1; CDR3aa: ASNPEGQGWGETQY
abundance: NA; v_gene: TRBV5-1; j_gene: TRBJ2-5; d_gene: TRBD2; CDR3aa: ASSYPIGLAGGPGQETQY
abundance: NA; v_gene: TRBV15; j_gene: TRBJ2-3; d_gene: NA; CDR3aa: ATSTRGGTDTQY
abundance: NA; v_gene: TRBV30; j_gene: TRBJ1-4; d_gene: TRBD1; CDR3aa: AYADRGSHREKLF
abundance: NA; v_gene: TRBV5-1; j_gene: TRBJ1-3; d_gene: NA; CDR3aa: ASSLEGGVTQRNTIY
abundance: NA; v_gene: TRBV15; j_gene: TRBJ2-4; d_gene: NA; CDR3aa: ATSTRVRKQGDMDIQY
abundance: NA; v_gene: TRBV9; j_gene: TRBJ2-1; d_gene: TRBD2; CDR3aa: ASTPIGLAVYNEQF
abundance: NA; v_gene: TRBV2; j_gene: TRBJ2-3; d_gene: NA; CDR3aa: ASFLTDTQY
abundance: once; v_gene: TRBV6-1; j_gene: TRBJ2-7; d_gene: NA; CDR3aa: ASMRVYEQY
abundance: NA; v_gene: TRBV6-4; j_gene: TRBJ2-2; d_gene: NA; CDR3aa: ASSDSSGGTGELF
abundance: NA; v_gene: TRBV9; j_gene: TRBJ2-2; d_gene: NA; CDR3aa: ASSVAGRHYTGELF